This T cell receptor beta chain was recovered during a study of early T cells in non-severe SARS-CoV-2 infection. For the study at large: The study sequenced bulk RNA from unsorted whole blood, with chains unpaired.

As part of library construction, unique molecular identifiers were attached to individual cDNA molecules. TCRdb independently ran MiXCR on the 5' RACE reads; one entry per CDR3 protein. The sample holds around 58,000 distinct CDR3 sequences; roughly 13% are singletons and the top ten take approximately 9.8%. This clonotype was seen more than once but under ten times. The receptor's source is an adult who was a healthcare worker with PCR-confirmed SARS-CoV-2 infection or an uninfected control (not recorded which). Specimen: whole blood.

CDR3 amino acids: CASSPVGHYGYTF. The CDR3 DNA reads TGTGCCAGCAGCCCCGTTGGTCACTATGGCTACACCTTC. V gene TRBV6-2 or TRBV6-3 combines with J gene TRBJ1-2; D unclear. V shed 6 bases and J shed 3 bases, with 11 bases lying between them. Germline V gene lookup returns CDR1 MNHEY and CDR2 SVGEGT. The CDR3 contains 13 residues.